This is a list of T cell receptor beta chains from one sample in a study of neurological immune-mediated disorders. TCRdb re-derived calls from the 5' RACE reads in MiXCR, one entry per CDR3 protein. The sample includes about 5,000 distinct CDR3 sequences, about 22% of them seen just once. Sequenced input: CD8+ T cells from blood. These receptors all stem from a woman aged 55-69 years with HTLV-1-associated myelopathy (HAM/TSP). CDR3s include the opening cysteine and the closing phenylalanine or tryptophan. The D gene is left open where the match is weak. Rows may omit the clone size; those that give it use once, few, many or a size class.

d_call | j_call | clone_size | v_call | cdr3_aa | cdr3_nt
. | TRBJ2-7 | many | TRBV6-5 | CASSYLKSGDEQYF | TGTGCCAGCAGTTACCTTAAGTCAGGGGACGAGCAGTACTTC
. | TRBJ2-7 | many | TRBV20-1 | CSARDLGGGDLYEQYF | TGCAGTGCTAGAGATCTTGGCGGAGGGGATCTCTACGAGCAGTACTTC
. | TRBJ2-7 | many | TRBV29-1 | CSVGRGSGEQYF | TGCAGCGTTGGCCGGGGCTCGGGGGAGCAGTACTTC
TRBD2 | TRBJ2-7 | many | TRBV6-1 | CASSEEAGTSYEQYF | TGTGCCAGCAGTGAGGAAGCGGGGACCTCCTACGAGCAGTACTTC
. | TRBJ2-7 | once | TRBV5-1 | CASSLVPDSPLGDEQYF | TGCGCCAGCAGCTTGGTCCCGGACAGCCCACTGGGCGACGAGCAGTACTTC
. | TRBJ2-3 | many | TRBV12-3/TRBV12-4 | CASSLAHWDTQYF | TGTGCCAGCAGTTTAGCACACTGGGATACGCAGTATTTT
TRBD2 | TRBJ2-3 | . | TRBV20-1 | CSARLAGSTDTQYF | TGCAGTGCAAGACTAGCGGGATCAACAGATACGCAGTATTTT
. | TRBJ2-1 | few | TRBV3-1 | CASSQDKGADEQFF | TGTGCCAGCAGCCAAGATAAAGGAGCGGATGAGCAGTTCTTC
. | TRBJ2-1 | . | TRBV7-3 | CASSSEIGGEQFF | TGTGCCAGCAGCTCCGAGATTGGGGGTGAGCAGTTCTTC
TRBD1 | TRBJ2-7 | many | TRBV10-3 | CAISDWDRDYEQYF | TGTGCCATCAGTGATTGGGACAGGGACTACGAGCAGTACTTC
. | TRBJ1-1 | . | TRBV5-5 | CASSLKRLNTEAFF | TGTGCCAGCAGCTTGAAAAGATTGAACACTGAAGCTTTCTTT
TRBD2 | TRBJ2-3 | many | TRBV20-1 | CSARDLAGVIPGYTDTQYF | TGCAGTGCTAGAGATCTTGCGGGAGTTATCCCGGGTTACACAGATACGCAGTATTTT
. | TRBJ2-1 | medium-sized | TRBV12-3/TRBV12-4 | CASSFSGGYNEQFF | TGTGCCAGCAGTTTTAGCGGAGGGTACAATGAGCAGTTCTTC
TRBD1 | TRBJ1-1 | medium-sized | TRBV9 | CASSARTGDNTEAFF | TGTGCCAGCAGCGCGCGGACAGGAGACAACACTGAAGCTTTCTTT
. | TRBJ1-2 | medium-sized | TRBV4-3 | CASSQDLWAGGYGYTF | TGCGCCAGCAGCCAAGATTTATGGGCAGGAGGTTATGGCTACACCTTC
TRBD1 | TRBJ1-5 | many | TRBV27 | CASSLVGTGNQPQHF | TGTGCCAGCAGTTTGGTGGGGACAGGTAATCAGCCCCAGCATTTT
TRBD2 | TRBJ2-1 | . | TRBV4-1 | CASSQVASGYNEQFF | TGCGCCAGCAGCCAAGTGGCTAGCGGATACAATGAGCAGTTCTTC
. | TRBJ2-5 | many | TRBV27 | CASSLGGSNIETQYF | TGTGCCAGCAGTTTAGGAGGGAGTAATATCGAGACCCAGTACTTC
. | TRBJ1-1 | many | TRBV7-2 | CASSLGATEAFF | TGTGCCAGCAGCTTAGGGGCCACTGAAGCTTTCTTT
. | TRBJ1-2 | many | TRBV20-1 | CSASEANYGYTF | TGCAGTGCTAGCGAGGCAAACTATGGCTACACCTTC
. | TRBJ1-4 | many | TRBV14 | CASSDRTRWEKLFF | TGTGCCAGCAGCGACCGGACCCGATGGGAAAAACTGTTTTTT
. | TRBJ2-1 | medium-sized | TRBV4-1 | CASSQDLDGLALGGSFEQFF | TGCGCCAGCAGCCAAGACCTCGACGGACTGGCCTTAGGGGGGTCCTTTGAGCAGTTCTTC
TRBD1 | TRBJ2-3 | many | TRBV5-5 | CASSLANTGGQYGYF | TGTGCCAGCAGCTTGGCCAATACAGGGGGCCAATATGGGTATTTT
. | TRBJ2-1 | many | TRBV4-3 | CASSQRVSSYNEQFF | TGCGCCAGCAGCCAACGGGTCAGCTCCTACAATGAGCAGTTCTTC
. | TRBJ2-1 | medium-sized | TRBV7-9 | CASSLLSNEQFF | TGTGCCAGCAGCCTATTGAGCAATGAGCAGTTCTTC
TRBD1 | TRBJ2-1 | many | TRBV5-6 | CASSLYETGGTDEQFF | TGTGCCAGCAGCCTATATGAGACAGGGGGTACCGATGAGCAGTTCTTC
TRBD1 | TRBJ2-2 | many | TRBV15 | CATSRESGQEFWGTGELFF | TGTGCCACCAGCAGAGAGTCCGGACAGGAGTTTTGGGGTACCGGGGAGCTGTTTTTT
. | TRBJ2-3 | many | TRBV7-8 | CASSLAGDVDTQYF | TGTGCCAGCAGCTTAGCGGGAGATGTGGATACGCAGTATTTT
TRBD1 | TRBJ1-2 | medium-sized | TRBV4-2 | CASSQGDSYYGYTF | TGTGCCAGCAGCCAAGGGGACAGCTACTATGGCTACACCTTC
TRBD1 | TRBJ2-1 | . | TRBV20-1 | CSGGTGERSYNEQFF | TGCAGTGGCGGGACAGGCGAACGCTCCTACAATGAGCAGTTCTTC
. | TRBJ1-1 | . | TRBV5-1 | CASSTSGINTEAFF | TGCGCCAGCAGCACCAGTGGGATTAACACTGAAGCTTTCTTT
. | TRBJ1-2 | medium-sized | TRBV3-1 | CASSQGATSGYGYTF | TGTGCCAGCAGCCAAGGAGCCACCTCGGGGTATGGCTACACCTTC
TRBD2 | TRBJ2-7 | many | TRBV7-2 | CASSLGTSANSYEQYF | TGTGCCAGCAGCTTAGGGACTAGCGCAAACTCCTACGAGCAGTACTTC
TRBD2 | TRBJ2-3 | many | TRBV6-1 | CASSLGLAGGADTQYF | TGTGCCAGCAGTTTGGGACTAGCGGGAGGAGCAGATACGCAGTATTTT
TRBD1 | TRBJ1-2 | medium-sized | TRBV2 | CASRDRADYGYTF | TGTGCCAGCAGGGACAGGGCGGACTATGGCTACACCTTC
. | TRBJ2-5 | medium-sized | TRBV27 | CASSPSMGPEYQETQYF | TGTGCCAGCAGTCCGTCGATGGGGCCCGAGTACCAAGAGACCCAGTACTTC
. | TRBJ2-1 | many | TRBV9 | CASSGGPSSYNEQFF | TGTGCCAGCAGCGGTGGGCCCAGCTCCTACAATGAGCAGTTCTTC
TRBD1 | TRBJ2-7 | many | TRBV7-2 | CASSSGQGFEQYF | TGTGCCAGCAGCTCCGGACAGGGCTTCGAGCAGTACTTC
TRBD2 | TRBJ2-3 | . | TRBV5-1 | CASNPGLAGAGDTQYF | TGCGCCAGCAACCCGGGACTAGCGGGAGCCGGAGATACGCAGTATTTT
. | TRBJ2-7 | . | TRBV12-3/TRBV12-4 | CASSLAASADEQYF | TGTGCCAGCAGTTTAGCGGCCAGCGCAGACGAGCAGTACTTC
. | TRBJ2-2 | many | TRBV19 | CASSSLPSIGAGELFF | TGTGCCAGTAGTTCCCTACCCTCGATCGGCGCCGGGGAGCTGTTTTTT
. | TRBJ1-4 | medium-sized | TRBV4-2 | CASSLLGEKLFF | TGTGCCAGCAGCCTCCTGGGAGAAAAACTGTTTTTT
TRBD2 | TRBJ2-3 | . | TRBV12-3/TRBV12-4 | CASSPTSGVYTQYF | TGTGCCAGCAGCCCGACTAGCGGGGTCTATACGCAGTATTTT
. | TRBJ2-5 | many | TRBV23-1 | CASSPTGAGKPQETQYF | TGCGCCAGCAGTCCCACTGGGGCAGGGAAACCCCAAGAGACCCAGTACTTC
. | TRBJ1-1 | medium-sized | TRBV2 | CASSQGFTEAFF | TGTGCCAGCAGCCAGGGTTTCACTGAAGCTTTCTTT
TRBD2 | TRBJ2-1 | many | TRBV24-1 | CATSDMTSGRALEQFF | TGTGCCACCAGTGATATGACTAGCGGGAGGGCCCTTGAGCAGTTCTTC
. | TRBJ2-6 | medium-sized | TRBV4-3 | CASSQKTGSGANVLTF | TGCGCCAGCAGCCAAAAAACAGGGTCTGGGGCCAACGTCCTGACTTTC